The clone carrying this T cell receptor (beta chain) was seen once. Its target is unknown. TCRdb keeps only in-frame clones here, not all; method: immunoSEQ multiplex PCR. This sample has around 110,000 clones, with roughly nine tenths found just once. These data originate in a study of T cell responses to AZD1222 COVID-19 vaccine. Study-level background: Analysis merged second doses at about 4 or about 12 weeks. Study outcomes and limitations: Unmutated regions of variants are reportedly targeted by nearly half of spike-specific TCRs. Researchers took repertoire samples only after the peak T cell response had come.

Between the trimmed V and J ends, which lost 4 bases and 8 bases, there was a span of 10 bases. This CDR3 comprises 12 residues. Germline CDR1 reads SGHTA; CDR2 reads FQGNSA. The chain is built from TRBV7-2 and TRBJ2-3; the D is unclear. The origin of this receptor is an adult in good health. The specimen was peripheral blood, collected on day 0 of AZD1222 vaccination. The CDR3 region has the DNA TGTGCCAGCAGCTATAAACCCGGTACGCAGTATTTT. The encoded protein is CASSYKPGTQYF.